This is a list of T cell receptor beta chains from one sample in a study of T cell changes during pregnancy in multiple sclerosis. The protocol was immunoSEQ multiplex PCR, while the TCRdb copy is restricted to in-frame clones and leaves out a portion. The repertoire has under 85,000 clones, around nine tenths of them found once; the top ten carry approximately 0.2%. Sequences were derived from CD4+ T cells from peripheral blood mononuclear cells, sampled before pregnancy. The receptors originated from a female donor with multiple sclerosis, enrolled in a pregnancy study. Both conserved end residues are part of each CDR3. D genes are given only for firm matches. Rows give clone size only sometimes, using once, few, many, or a class for an expanded clone.

TRBV28	TRBJ1-1	-	-	TGTGCCAGCAGTTTCGGGGGGGTGAACACTGAAGCTTTCTTT	CASSFGGVNTEAFF
TRBV5-3	TRBJ2-7	-	TRBD2	TGTGCCAGAAGCTTGCGGTCGCGGGAGTCATATACTGAGCAGTACTTC	CARSLRSRESYTEQYF
TRBV9	TRBJ1-3	-	-	TGTGCCAGCAGCGTAGGGGGGGTTGCTGGAAACACCATATATTTT	CASSVGGVAGNTIYF
TRBV19	TRBJ2-5	-	TRBD2	TGTGCCAGTAGTATCACCCGGGGGGGCCAAGAGACCCAGTACTTC	CASSITRGGQETQYF
TRBV5-4	TRBJ1-2	-	TRBD1	TGTGCCAGCATCCCGGACAGGGGGCGGAACTATGGCTACACCTTC	CASIPDRGRNYGYTF
TRBV5-1	TRBJ2-1	-	TRBD1	TGCGCCAGCAGCGTGCCGGGACAGACATACAATGAGCAGTTCTTC	CASSVPGQTYNEQFF
TRBV29-1	TRBJ1-1	-	-	TGCAGCGGGATGGTCTCGGGGAACACTGAAGCTTTCTTT	CSGMVSGNTEAFF
TRBV5-4	TRBJ1-6	few	TRBD1	TGTGCCAGCAGTTACGGGACAGGGTTATCACCCCTCCACTTT	CASSYGTGLSPLHF
TRBV28	TRBJ2-4	-	-	TGTGCCAGCAGTCCAGGGGCACTAGCCAAAAACATTCAGTACTTC	CASSPGALAKNIQYF
TRBV29-1	TRBJ1-1	-	TRBD1	TGCAGCGTTATCTTCACAGGGGGGCTGAACACTGAAGCTTTCTTT	CSVIFTGGLNTEAFF
TRBV5-8	TRBJ2-5	-	-	TGTGCCAGCAGTACGCGCCTTGGGGGGAAGGAGACCCAGTACTTC	CASSTRLGGKETQYF
TRBV28	TRBJ2-6	-	-	TGTGCCAGCAGTTTATTACGACTCCGCTCTGGGGCCAACGTCCTGACTTTC	CASSLLRLRSGANVLTF
TRBV6-5	TRBJ2-1	-	-	TGTGCCAGCAGAAACAACCTACTATACAATGAGCAGTTCTTC	CASRNNLLYNEQFF
TRBV30	TRBJ2-3	-	-	TGTGCCTGGAGTGGCGCACGGAGCACAGATACGCAGTATTTT	CAWSGARSTDTQYF
TRBV28	TRBJ2-7	-	-	-	CASSFLAGGVYEQYF
TRBV5-1	TRBJ2-7	-	TRBD2	TGCGCCAGCAGCTTGGCGCTAGCGGGACCAGGTGGCGAGCAGTACTTC	CASSLALAGPGGEQYF
TRBV27	TRBJ2-3	-	-	TGTGCCAGCAGTTTAACTCAGGGTCGGGAGAGGGTGCAGTATTTT	CASSLTQGRERVQYF
TRBV19	TRBJ2-3	-	TRBD2	TGTGCCAGTAGTATGGTGACTAGCGGCACAGATACGCAGTATTTT	CASSMVTSGTDTQYF
TRBV5-1	TRBJ2-3	-	TRBD1	TGCGCCAGCAGCTTACGGACAGGGGACGGGATCGCAGATACGCAGTATTTT	CASSLRTGDGIADTQYF
TRBV4-2	TRBJ2-1	-	TRBD2	TGTGCCAGCAGCCAAGATACGGCGGGAGAAAGGGACAATGAGCAGTTCTTC	CASSQDTAGERDNEQFF
TRBV5-4	TRBJ2-1	-	TRBD1	TGTGCCAGCAGGGGACAGGGGGCCTACAATGAGCAGTTCTTC	CASRGQGAYNEQFF
TRBV7-2	TRBJ2-7	-	-	TGTGCCAGCAGCTTAGCAGGGGGGACTACCTACGAGCAGTACTTC	CASSLAGGTTYEQYF
TRBV10-3	TRBJ2-5	-	TRBD2	TGTGCCATCAGTGCCTTGACTAGCGAAGAGACCCAGTACTTC	CAISALTSEETQYF
TRBV19	TRBJ1-2	-	TRBD1	TGTGCCAGTAGTCTAACAGGGGACCGGTATGGCTATACCTTC	CASSLTGDRYGYTF
TRBV7-9	TRBJ1-1	-	-	TGTGCCAGCAGCTTTGGGCCTACGAACACTGAAGCTTTCTTT	CASSFGPTNTEAFF
TRBV28	TRBJ1-5	-	-	TGTGCCAGCAGTTTCCATTCGGCCGGAGATCAGCCCCAGCATTTT	CASSFHSAGDQPQHF
TRBV2	TRBJ1-3	-	-	TGTGCCAGCAGTGAAAGATGGGGGCGAAGAAACACCATATATTTT	CASSERWGRRNTIYF
TRBV7-8	TRBJ2-7	-	-	TGTGCCAGCAGCTTCCCGGCCGGGAAGTCCTACGAGCAGTACTTC	CASSFPAGKSYEQYF
TRBV19	TRBJ2-7	-	-	TGTGCCAGTAGCAGACAGGTCTCCTACGAGCAGTACTTC	CASSRQVSYEQYF
TRBV4-1	TRBJ1-4	-	-	TGCGCCAGCAGCCCTATTAAGACAGGATATAATGAAAAACTGTTTTTT	CASSPIKTGYNEKLFF